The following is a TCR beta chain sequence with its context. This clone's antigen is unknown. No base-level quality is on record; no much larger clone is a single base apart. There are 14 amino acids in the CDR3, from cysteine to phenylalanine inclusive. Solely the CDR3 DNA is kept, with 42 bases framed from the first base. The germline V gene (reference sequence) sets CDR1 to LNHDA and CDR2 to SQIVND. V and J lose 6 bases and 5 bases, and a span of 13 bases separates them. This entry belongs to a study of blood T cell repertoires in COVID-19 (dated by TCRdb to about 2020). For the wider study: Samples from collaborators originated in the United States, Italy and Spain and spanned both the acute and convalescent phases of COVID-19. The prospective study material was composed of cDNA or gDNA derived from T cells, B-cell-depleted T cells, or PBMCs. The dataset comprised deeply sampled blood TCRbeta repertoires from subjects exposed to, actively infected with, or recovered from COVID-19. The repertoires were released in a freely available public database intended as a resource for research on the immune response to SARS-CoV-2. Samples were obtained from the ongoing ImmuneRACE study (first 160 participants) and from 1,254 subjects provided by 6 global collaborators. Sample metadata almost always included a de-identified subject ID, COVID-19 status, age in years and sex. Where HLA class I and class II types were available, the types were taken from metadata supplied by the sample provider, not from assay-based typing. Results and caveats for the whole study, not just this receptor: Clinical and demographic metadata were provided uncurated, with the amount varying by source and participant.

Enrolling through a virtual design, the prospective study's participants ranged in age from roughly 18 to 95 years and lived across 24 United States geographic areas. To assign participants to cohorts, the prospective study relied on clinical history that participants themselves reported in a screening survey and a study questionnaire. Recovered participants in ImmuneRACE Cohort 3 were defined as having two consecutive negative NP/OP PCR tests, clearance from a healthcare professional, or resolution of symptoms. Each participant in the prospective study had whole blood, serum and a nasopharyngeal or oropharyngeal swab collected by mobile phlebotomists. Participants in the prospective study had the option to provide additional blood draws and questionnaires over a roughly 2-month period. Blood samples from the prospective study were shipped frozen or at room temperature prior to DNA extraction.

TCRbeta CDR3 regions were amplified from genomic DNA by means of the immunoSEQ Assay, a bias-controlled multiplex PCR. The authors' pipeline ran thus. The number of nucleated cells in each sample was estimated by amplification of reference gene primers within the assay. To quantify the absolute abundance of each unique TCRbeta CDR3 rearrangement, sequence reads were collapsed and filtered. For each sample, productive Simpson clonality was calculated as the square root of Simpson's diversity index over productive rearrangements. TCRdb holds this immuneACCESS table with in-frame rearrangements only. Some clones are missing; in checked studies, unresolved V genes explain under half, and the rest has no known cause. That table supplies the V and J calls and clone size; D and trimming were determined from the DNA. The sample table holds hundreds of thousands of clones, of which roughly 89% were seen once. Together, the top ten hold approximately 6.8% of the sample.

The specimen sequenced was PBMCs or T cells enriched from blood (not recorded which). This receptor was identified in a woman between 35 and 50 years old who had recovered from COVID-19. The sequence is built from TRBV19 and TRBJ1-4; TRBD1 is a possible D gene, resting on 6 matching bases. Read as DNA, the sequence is TGTGCCAGTAGAGCAGGGGCACAGAATGAAAAACTGTTTTTT. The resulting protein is CASRAGAQNEKLFF. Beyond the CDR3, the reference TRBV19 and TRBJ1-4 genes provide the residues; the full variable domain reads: DGGITQSPKYLFRKEGQNVTLSCEQNLNHDAMYWYRQDPGQGLRLIYYSQIVNDFQKGDIAEGYSVSREKKESFPLTVTSAQKNPTAFYLCASRAGAQNEKLFFGSGTQLSVL.